Listed below are T cell receptor beta chains from one sample, sequenced in a study of blood T cell repertoires in COVID-19. The protocol was immunoSEQ multiplex PCR, while the TCRdb copy is restricted to in-frame clones and leaves out a portion. Among fewer than 100,000 clones listed, about nine tenths were seen once. Specimen: peripheral blood. The receptors derive from a man at least 80 years old in a cohort sampled during active COVID-19. The conserved cysteine and the conserved F or W are not part of the CDR3 here.

v_call: TRBV7-9; j_call: TRBJ2-5; cdr3_aa: ASSPMGGGEETQY
v_call: TRBV7-2; j_call: TRBJ1-5; cdr3_aa: ASPPRGDQPQH
v_call: TRBV29-1; j_call: TRBJ1-4; cdr3_aa: SVEFGRGLF
v_call: TRBV5-1; j_call: TRBJ2-3; cdr3_aa: ASSRGDSSDTQY
v_call: TRBV4-3; j_call: TRBJ1-1; cdr3_aa: ASSQGGSRNTEAF
v_call: TRBV5-6; j_call: TRBJ2-5; cdr3_aa: ASSFGAGETQY
v_call: TRBV6-6; j_call: TRBJ1-5; cdr3_aa: ASSYSAQGSNQPQH
v_call: TRBV28; j_call: TRBJ2-1; cdr3_aa: ASSPGLAGYNEQF
v_call: TRBV6-5; j_call: TRBJ1-1; cdr3_aa: ASSYVGFLAGTEAF
v_call: TRBV7-2; j_call: TRBJ2-1; cdr3_aa: ASSLVISGGHEQF
v_call: TRBV20-1; j_call: TRBJ1-5; cdr3_aa: SASGSGPQH
v_call: TRBV28; j_call: TRBJ1-2; cdr3_aa: ASSVTTGQGSNGYT
v_call: TRBV7-3; j_call: TRBJ1-6; cdr3_aa: ASSLQGHSPLH
v_call: TRBV5-1; j_call: TRBJ2-5; cdr3_aa: ASSFRQGLETQY
v_call: TRBV6-6; j_call: TRBJ1-5; cdr3_aa: ASTGGRGRGQPQH
v_call: TRBV4-3; j_call: TRBJ1-3; cdr3_aa: ASSQEAGGAYGGNTIY
v_call: TRBV3-1/TRBV3-2; j_call: TRBJ2-1; cdr3_aa: ASTGTGGSNEQF
v_call: TRBV2; j_call: TRBJ2-3; cdr3_aa: ASSERDSTQY
v_call: TRBV6-2/TRBV6-3; j_call: TRBJ1-2; cdr3_aa: ASSYRQGYYGYT
v_call: TRBV7-9; j_call: TRBJ2-1; cdr3_aa: ASSLVSGQPNEQF
v_call: TRBV6-2/TRBV6-3; j_call: TRBJ2-1; cdr3_aa: ASSRPGQALNEQF
v_call: TRBV7-7; j_call: TRBJ2-3; cdr3_aa: ASSLGWGASADTQY
v_call: TRBV28; j_call: TRBJ1-2; cdr3_aa: ASTPTVNYGYT
v_call: TRBV10-3; j_call: TRBJ1-6; cdr3_aa: AISEGNRSRSYNSPLH
v_call: TRBV5-4; j_call: TRBJ1-2; cdr3_aa: ASSPGGTENYGYT
v_call: TRBV3-1/TRBV3-2; j_call: TRBJ1-2; cdr3_aa: ASSRKIRAGGYGYT
v_call: TRBV5-1; j_call: TRBJ2-1; cdr3_aa: ASSLGTNRGVQF